A single sample gave rise to the 29 T cell receptor beta chains below, sequenced in a study of early T cells in non-severe SARS-CoV-2 infection (dated by TCRdb to about 2021). Library preparation employed 5' RACE. The data were produced on a NextSeq 500. TCRdb cleaned the public reads at Q25 with fastp, built clones with MiXCR and kept in-frame beta chains. Identical CDR3 proteins give one entry, which carries the most common genes and DNA. Across this sample there are approximately 70,000 distinct CDR3 sequences, with 5% seen only once. The leading ten clones occupy around 7.3% of the sample. The sequenced sample was whole blood, obtained at baseline. The source is an adult who was a healthcare worker with PCR-confirmed SARS-CoV-2 infection or an uninfected control (not recorded which).

The gene calls are TRBV3-2 and TRBJ2-1; the listed D gene, TRBD2, was not tested against the DNA. TRBV3-2 is marked as a pseudogene. There are 15 residues in the CDR3. The CDR3 DNA reads TGTGCCAGCAGCCAAGAGGGACTAGCTATGGATGAGCAGTTCTTC. Its translation is CASSQEGLAMDEQFF.

This clonotype was seen only a few times. This chain connects TRBV7-9 to TRBJ2-1, with D perhaps matching TRBD1 (5 bases). Germline CDR1 SEHNR, CDR2 FQNEAQ (reference sequence). The germline V and J ends were trimmed by 2 bases and 5 bases, with 13 bases remaining between them. CDR3 length equals 15 residues. CDR3 amino acids: CASSLSETAHNEQFF. The CDR3 bases are TGTGCCAGCAGCTTAAGTGAGACAGCCCACAATGAGCAGTTCTTC.

CDR3 protein: CASTGLAVNEQFF. Written as DNA, the CDR3 is TGTGCCAGCACCGGACTAGCGGTTAATGAGCAGTTCTTC. The rearrangement uses TRBV2 and TRBJ2-1, with 10 positions matching TRBD2. CDR1 is SNHLY, CDR2 FYNNEI, per germline. V trimming: 7 bases; J trimming: 7 bases; junction bases outside the gene matches: 4. The length of the CDR3 is 13 residues.

This clonotype was found many times. V and J are TRBV9 and TRBJ1-2; no reliable D call. This CDR3 contains 14 residues. Deletions cut 4 bases from V and 0 bases from J, with 10 bases between. In germline, CDR1 is SGDLS, CDR2 YYNGEE. In DNA, the CDR3 is TGTGCCAGCAGCCTACAGCTTACTAACTATGGCTACACCTTC. Its protein is CASSLQLTNYGYTF.

Ten or more counts support this clonotype. The rearrangement joins TRBV7-9 to TRBJ2-5; 7 positions agree with TRBD1. The CDR3 totals 14 residues. Trimming took 2 bases from V and 7 from J; bases not matched to a gene: 7. Germline CDR1 is SEHNR and CDR2 is FQNEAQ (reference sequence). The CDR3 region has the DNA TGTGCCAGCAGCTTATGGACAGGTGAAGGGACCCAGTACTTC. Its translation is CASSLWTGEGTQYF.

The rearrangement uses TRBV11-3 and TRBJ2-1; the D gene is possibly TRBD2 (6 bases). Germline lookup yields CDR1 SGHNT and CDR2 YENEEA. Trimming shortened V by 2 bases and J by 8 bases, and 16 bases separated the two germline ends. This CDR3 has 15 amino acids. CDR3 in DNA: TGTGCCAGCAGCTTACGGAGGGTAGCTTGGGATGAGCAGTTCTTC. It specifies CASSLRRVAWDEQFF. The complete variable domain, with remaining parts taken from reference TRBV11-3 and TRBJ2-1, reads EAGVVQSPRYKIIEKKQPVAFWCNPISGHNTLYWYLQNLGQGPELLIRYENEEAVDDSQLPKDRFSAERLKGVDSTLKIQPAELGDSAVYLCASSLRRVAWDEQFFGPGTRLTVL.

Ten or more counts support this clonotype. The genes are TRBV14 and TRBJ2-3; 9 nucleotides agree with TRBD2. The germline CDR1 and CDR2 sequences are SGHDN and FVKESK. The CDR3 is 16 amino acids. V trimming: 0 bases; J trimming: 4 bases; junction bases outside the gene matches: 5. In DNA form, the CDR3 reads TGTGCCAGCAGCCAAGATTGGGTAGCGGGAGCAGATACGCAGTATTTT. It encodes CASSQDWVAGADTQYF.

The CDR3 loop reads CATSRSTSENNEQFF. The DNA of the CDR3 is TGTGCCACCAGCAGAAGTACTAGCGAAAACAATGAGCAGTTCTTC. The chain is built from TRBV15 and TRBJ2-1, with 7 nucleotides matching TRBD2. Germline assignment: CDR1 LNHNV and CDR2 YYDKDF (reference sequence). The CDR3 covers 15 residues. Trimming removed 2 bases from V and 5 bases from J; junction bases left unmatched: 6.

Concerning this clonotype itself: Without the conserved terminal phenylalanine or tryptophan, this CDR3 likely stems from a read error. This chain uses TRBV20-1 with TRBJ2-5; 7 bases are a match to TRBD2. The germline CDR1 and CDR2 sequences are DFQATT and SNEGSKA (reference sequence). The CDR3 totals 12 residues. The CDR3 reads CGASGRSETQYS. The DNA for the CDR3 is TGCGGTGCTAGCGGCAGGAGCGAGACCCAGTACTCC.

The chain joins TRBV7-2 to TRBJ2-6, with TRBD1 identical over 7 bases. Trimming removed 5 bases from V and 2 bases from J; junction bases left unmatched: 3. CDR1 is SGHTA, CDR2 FQGNSA, per germline. The length of the CDR3 is 15 residues. CDR3 sequence: CASSPGTAGANVLTF. The DNA of the CDR3 is TGTGCCAGCAGCCCCGGGACAGCTGGGGCCAACGTCCTGACTTTC.

This clonotype was seen repeatedly, ten times or more. The rearrangement uses TRBV30 and TRBJ1-1; possibly TRBD1 for D (6 bases). The CDR3 consists of 13 residues. Trimming removed 4 bases at V and 1 base at J, with 10 bases between. In germline, CDR1 is GTSNPN, CDR2 SVGIG (reference sequence). The CDR3 sequence is CAWNRQENTEAFF. CDR3 sequence (DNA): TGTGCCTGGAACCGACAGGAGAACACTGAAGCTTTCTTT.

This clonotype was observed at least ten times. The chain is built from TRBV27 and TRBJ2-7, with 7 positions matching TRBD2. J gave up 0 bases and V 2 bases, and 4 bases lay outside the gene matches. In germline, CDR1 is MNHEY, CDR2 SMNVEV (reference sequence). CDR3 length: 15 residues. The chain's CDR3 is CASSLAGTNSYEQYF. The CDR3 DNA is TGTGCCAGCAGTTTAGCCGGGACTAACTCCTACGAGCAGTACTTC.

The table lists this clonotype with many counts. This chain links TRBV18 with TRBJ1-1; no firm D call. CDR1 KGHSH and CDR2 LQKENI come from the germline V gene. Between the trimmed V and J ends, which lost 2 bases and 11 bases, there was a span of 12 bases. The CDR3 covers 12 residues. DNA of the CDR3: TGTGCCAGCTCACCAGACAATGTGCGGGCTTTCTTT. It translates to CASSPDNVRAFF.

This clonotype was observed many times. V and J are TRBV12-3 or TRBV12-4 and TRBJ2-3; 9 bases are a match to TRBD2. V was pared by 5 bases and J by 5 bases, with 11 bases of the junction left unmatched. The CDR3 contains 16 residues. CDR3 protein: CASSLEGSGRVDTQYF. CDR3 DNA sequence: TGTGCCAGCAGTCTGGAAGGTAGCGGGAGAGTAGATACGCAGTATTTT.

This clonotype was seen more than once but under ten times. The genes are TRBV20-1 and TRBJ1-3; possible D gene TRBD1, 5 bases. Germline V lookup: CDR1 DFQATT, CDR2 SNEGSKA (reference sequence). The CDR3 consists of 14 residues. V lost 6 bases and J lost 2, with 14 bases in between. The CDR3 spells CSAQNRLAGNTIYF. The CDR3 region has the DNA TGCAGTGCGCAAAACAGGCTAGCTGGAAACACCATATATTTT.

This clonotype occurred a few times. The chain combines TRBV12-3 or TRBV12-4 with TRBJ1-2; no clear D. The V gene lost 3 bases and the J gene lost 9 bases, with 14 bases spanning the gap. This CDR3 spans 13 amino acids. CDR3 in DNA: TGTGCCAGCAGTTTGCCCTTCACGAGGAGCTACACCTTC. Protein sequence: CASSLPFTRSYTF.

This clonotype was found many times. The V gene is TRBV15, the J gene TRBJ2-4, with 9 bases matching TRBD1. CDR1 is LNHNV and CDR2 is YYDKDF in the germline V gene (reference sequence). With V trimmed by 3 bases and J by 5 bases, 5 bases remained unmatched. The CDR3 has 15 residues. The CDR3 DNA sequence: TGTGCCACCAGCAGGGGGGACAGGGTGGAAAACATTCAGTACTTC. This gives the protein CATSRGDRVENIQYF.

This clonotype occurred many times. This chain links TRBV29-1 with TRBJ2-1; tentatively, D is TRBD2 (5 bases). CDR1 is SQVTM and CDR2 is ANQGSEA in the germline V gene. The CDR3 is 14 amino acids. Trimming left V 7 bases short and J 2 bases short, with 15 bases between. The CDR3 region is CSAILATTYNEQFF. For the CDR3, the DNA is TGCAGCGCCATCTTAGCGACTACCTACAATGAGCAGTTCTTC.

This sequence joins TRBV6-1 and TRBJ1-2, with D hard to call. This CDR3 comprises 15 residues. Trimming took off 5 bases at V and 2 bases at J, with 15 bases between the two ends. The germline V gene has CDR1 MNHNS and CDR2 SASEGT. The CDR3 region is CASSTPLPMNYGYTF. The DNA of the CDR3 is TGTGCCAGCAGTACCCCCTTGCCAATGAACTATGGCTACACCTTC.

This clonotype was counted a few times. The chain links TRBV30 to TRBJ2-1; D is unresolved. Trimming stripped 3 bases from V and 1 base from J, with 7 bases between. There are 13 residues in the CDR3. Germline lookup yields CDR1 GTSNPN and CDR2 SVGIG (reference sequence). CDR3 region: CAWSDISYNEQFF. The CDR3, as DNA: TGTGCCTGGAGCGACATTTCCTACAATGAGCAGTTCTTC. The full variable domain, completed using reference TRBV30 and TRBJ2-1, is SQTIHQWPATLVQPVGSPLSLECTVEGTSNPNLYWYRQAAGRGLQLLFYSVGIGQISSEVPQNLSASRPQDRQFILSSKKLLLSDSGFYLCAWSDISYNEQFFGPGTRLTVL.

The CDR3 region has the DNA TGTGCCAGCAGCCCCCAAGGACAGGGTGTCTATGGCTACACCTTC. Protein sequence: CASSPQGQGVYGYTF. The J gene is TRBJ1-2, the V gene TRBV7-9; 8 positions match TRBD1. Germline CDR1 reads SEHNR; CDR2 reads FQNEAQ (reference sequence). The length of the CDR3 is 15 residues. The junction had 9 bases not matched to a gene; V was cut back by 5 bases and J by 4 bases.

Turning to this clonotype: A much larger clonotype is one base distant, so this may be a read error. The chain recombines TRBV7-2 with TRBJ2-1, with D maybe TRBD1 (5 bases). This CDR3 is 15 amino acids long. CDR1 SGHTA and CDR2 FQGNSA come from the germline V gene. Here the CDR3 DNA reads TGTGTCAGCAGCTGGGATAATAGGGGTTACAATGAGCAGTTCTTC. This gives the protein CVSSWDNRGYNEQFF.

In its sample, this clonotype was seen many times. This chain joins TRBV5-1 and TRBJ1-1, with 7 nucleotides matching TRBD1. The CDR3 is made up of 14 amino acids. Germline CDR1 reads SGHRS; CDR2 reads YFSETQ. J lost 4 bases, V lost 4 bases, and 7 bases had no gene match. This CDR3 is CASSDRGRSTEAFF. DNA for the CDR3: TGCGCCAGCAGCGATAGGGGGCGAAGCACTGAAGCTTTCTTT.

V usage is TRBV28 and J usage is TRBJ2-7; TRBD1 is a possible D gene (5 bases). The CDR3 spans 12 residues. CDR1 is MDHEN, CDR2 SYDVKM, per germline. Trimming left V 5 bases short and J 3 bases short, with 8 bases between. The CDR3, as DNA: TGTGCCAGCAGTCTGACAGTCTACGAGCAGTACTTC. Protein product: CASSLTVYEQYF.

This sequence joins TRBV20-1 and TRBJ1-1; D is unclear. The germline V gene has CDR1 DFQATT and CDR2 SNEGSKA (reference sequence). This CDR3 contains 12 residues. Trimming cost V 6 bases and J 4 bases, with 12 bases left between them. The CDR3: CSAPASGTEAFF. The CDR3 DNA reads as TGCAGTGCCCCGGCTTCGGGCACTGAAGCTTTCTTT.

This clonotype has ten or more counts. The V gene is TRBV12-3 or TRBV12-4, the J gene TRBJ1-1; 7 bases align to TRBD1. V lost 7 bases and J lost 0; bases outside the gene matches: 5. The CDR3 loop spans 14 amino acids. The DNA of the CDR3 is TGTGCCAGCATTAAGGGACAGTTGAACACTGAAGCTTTCTTT. Translating it yields CASIKGQLNTEAFF.

This clonotype was detected only a few times. This chain joins TRBV3-1 and TRBJ1-5; 8 bases agree with TRBD1. The CDR3 sequence is 13 residues long. From germline, CDR1 is LGHDT and CDR2 YNNKEL (reference sequence). With 5 bases clipped from V and 5 bases from J, the junction kept 2 bases outside the gene matches. As DNA, the CDR3 is TGTGCCAGCAGCTTGACAGGGGATCAGCCCCAGCATTTT. It encodes CASSLTGDQPQHF. The whole variable domain, filled in from reference TRBV3-1 and TRBJ1-5, reads DTAVSQTPKYLVTQMGNDKSIKCEQNLGHDTMYWYKQDSKKFLKIMFSYNNKELIINETVPNRFSPKSPDKAHLNLHINSLELGDSAVYFCASSLTGDQPQHFGDGTRLSIL.

This clonotype has ten or more counts. The chain is built from TRBV6-6 and TRBJ2-1; 11 bases are shared with TRBD1. V trimming: 6 bases; J trimming: 6 bases; junction bases outside the gene matches: 4. The CDR3 consists of 14 residues. Germline V gives CDR1 MNHNY, CDR2 SVGAGI (reference sequence). In DNA, the CDR3 is TGTGCCAGCAGACCCGGGACAGGGGGCAATGAGCAGTTCTTC. Amino acid sequence: CASRPGTGGNEQFF.

The chain combines TRBV12-3 or TRBV12-4 with TRBJ2-4; 9 positions match TRBD1. Unmatched junction bases numbered 7, after V lost 6 bases and J lost 7 bases. This CDR3 has 14 residues. The CDR3, as DNA: TGTGCCAGCAGGGACACAGGGGGCTCGAACATTCAGTACTTC. Protein: CASRDTGGSNIQYF.